This is a list of T cell receptor beta chains from one sample in a study of CD8 T cells in Susac syndrome. MiXCR, applied by TCRdb to the immunoSEQ multiplex PCR reads, yields one record per CDR3 protein. This sample has around 300,000 distinct CDR3 sequences, with almost 85% found just once. Specimen: CD8+ T cells from PBMCs. The receptors shown here come from a human donor with multiple sclerosis. Both conserved end residues are part of each CDR3. D genes are given only for firm matches. The size of a clone is reported for some rows only, either as once, few or many, or as a class for expanded clones.

>TRBV7-9|.|.|TRBJ1-1
TGTGCCAGCAGCCTCAGCCGCGGTGAAGCTTTCTTT
CASSLSRGEAFF
>TRBV6-5|.|TRBD2|TRBJ2-6
TGTGCCAGCAGTTACCTGGGAGGGGAGGCCAACGTCCTGACTTTC
CASSYLGGEANVLTF
>TRBV5-1|.|TRBD1|TRBJ1-1
TGCGCCAGCAGCTTGGCCCGAGACAGGGGATTGAACACTGAAGCTTTCTTT
CASSLARDRGLNTEAFF
>TRBV19|.|.|TRBJ2-2
TGTGCCAGTAGTATAGGGATGAACACCGGGGAGCTGTTTTTT
CASSIGMNTGELFF
>TRBV27|.|TRBD2|TRBJ2-1
TGTGCCAGCAGTTCGGGACTAGCGGGAGGGCACAATGAGCAGTTCTTC
CASSSGLAGGHNEQFF
>TRBV19|.|.|TRBJ2-1
TGTGCCAGTAGTATTGTCAGGGAGACTTACAATGAGCAGTTCTTC
CASSIVRETYNEQFF
>TRBV14|.|TRBD2|TRBJ2-2
TGTGCCAGCAGCTTAATAGCGGGAGCCGGGGAGCTGTTTTTT
CASSLIAGAGELFF
>TRBV7-8|once|TRBD2|TRBJ2-5
TGTGCCAGCAGCGCTAGCGGGAGAGGAGAAGAGACCCAGTACTTC
CASSASGRGEETQYF
>TRBV28|.|.|TRBJ2-5
TGTGCCAGCAGTACGCGCCCCCAGGGGTTTGGGGAGACCCAGTACTTC
CASSTRPQGFGETQYF
>TRBV27|.|.|TRBJ2-1
TGTGCCAGCAGTGCTTCGCGGAGCGGAAATGAGCAGTTCTTC
CASSASRSGNEQFF
>TRBV19|once|.|TRBJ2-3
TGTGCCAGTCGATGGGGGGCTAGCGCAGATACGCAGTATTTT
CASRWGASADTQYF
>TRBV4-3|.|.|TRBJ1-2
TGCGCCAGCAGCCAAGATTGGGGCACAACTAACTATGGCTACACCTTC
CASSQDWGTTNYGYTF
>TRBV25-1|.|.|TRBJ1-5
TGTGCCAGCAGTGAAGTGGTAGGTCCAGACGATAGCAATCAGCCCCAGCATTTT
CASSEVVGPDDSNQPQHF
>TRBV11-2|.|.|TRBJ2-1
TGTGCCAGCAGCCTCACTAGCTACCAGGCAAATGAGCAGTTCTTC
CASSLTSYQANEQFF
>TRBV12-3/TRBV12-4|few|.|TRBJ2-7
TGTGCCAGCAGTGGGGGCAGCTCCTACGAGCAGTACTTC
CASSGGSSYEQYF
>TRBV5-4|.|TRBD2|TRBJ2-4
TGTGCCAGCAGCTCAGCCCCGGGACTAACGTTCGAGGAGAACATTCGGTACTTC
CASSSAPGLTFEENIRYF
>TRBV28|.|.|TRBJ1-5
TGTGCCAGCAGAACCCGGGACAAGTCTAGTCAGCCCCAGCATTTT
CASRTRDKSSQPQHF
>TRBV2|.|TRBD1|TRBJ1-4
TGTGCCAGCAGCCTAACCGGGACAGTTCATGAAAAACTGTTTTTT
CASSLTGTVHEKLFF
>TRBV4-1|.|TRBD1|TRBJ1-1
TGCGCCAGCAGCCCCTGGAGGGGGCCCGTGAACACTGAAGCTTTCTTT
CASSPWRGPVNTEAFF
>TRBV12-3/TRBV12-4|.|.|TRBJ1-1
TGTGCCAGCAAACTAGGGTTCACTGAAGCTTTCTTT
CASKLGFTEAFF
>TRBV29-1|.|.|TRBJ2-3
TGCAGCGTTGAGGGCAGGGAAGGGGACCGGGCAGATACGCAGTATTTT
CSVEGREGDRADTQYF
>TRBV13|.|TRBD2|TRBJ2-1
TGTGCCAGCAGCGTGGGGACTAGCGGTTTCAATGAGCAGTTCTTC
CASSVGTSGFNEQFF
>TRBV6-4|.|TRBD1|TRBJ1-1
TGTGCCAGCAGTGAGACAGGGGGACGGGCTGAAGCTTTCTTT
CASSETGGRAEAFF
>TRBV28|.|.|TRBJ1-2
TGTGCCAGCATCCAGGACAGAGGAGGCTATGGCTACACCTTC
CASIQDRGGYGYTF
>TRBV27|.|.|TRBJ2-2
TGTGCCAGCAGTTTACTCCAGGGGGGGCGTACCGGGGAGCTGTTTTTT
CASSLLQGGRTGELFF
>TRBV28|.|.|TRBJ2-1
TGTGCCAGCAGTTTAAACCAGGATGAGCAGTTCTTC
CASSLNQDEQFF
>TRBV4-1|.|.|TRBJ2-2
TGCGCCAGCAGCCAAATTTTGGGGGGAATCACCGGGGAGCTGTTTTTT
CASSQILGGITGELFF
>TRBV2|few|TRBD2|TRBJ2-1
TGTGCCAGCAGGGATAGCGGGGTCTGGGGAAATGAGCAGTTCTTC
CASRDSGVWGNEQFF
>TRBV28|once|TRBD2|TRBJ2-7
TGTGCCAGCAACCCTCTAGCGGAGAGCTACGAGCAGTACTTC
CASNPLAESYEQYF
>TRBV27|.|TRBD2|TRBJ2-2
TGTGCCAGCAGTTCACAAGCGGGAAGCACCGGGGAGCTGTTTTTC
CASSSQAGSTGELFF
>TRBV29-1|.|TRBD2|TRBJ2-1
TGCAGCGCCGGGGCTAGCGGGCCGTACAATGAGCAGTTCTTC
CSAGASGPYNEQFF
>TRBV30|once|.|TRBJ1-3
TGTGCCTGGAGTGGTGGACGGTTAGACTCTGGAAACACCATATATTTT
CAWSGGRLDSGNTIYF
>TRBV28|.|.|TRBJ1-4
TGTGCCAGCAGTCCCCGTACGCCTTCCGCAACTAATGAAAAACTGTTTTTT
CASSPRTPSATNEKLFF
>TRBV12-3/TRBV12-4|.|.|TRBJ2-7
TGTGCCAGCAGTTTAGATTCCGAGCGGTACTTC
CASSLDSERYF
>TRBV7-9|.|.|TRBJ2-3
TGTGCCAGCAGCTTAAAGGGGCGAGATACGCAGTATTTT
CASSLKGRDTQYF
>TRBV9|.|.|TRBJ2-1
TGTGCCAGCAGCGTAGTAGCGAACTCCTACAATGAGCAGTTCTTC
CASSVVANSYNEQFF
>TRBV18|once|.|TRBJ2-4
TGTGCCAGCTCACCATATCCAGGGACGGCCAAAAACATTCAGTACTTC
CASSPYPGTAKNIQYF
>TRBV6-2/TRBV6-3|.|.|TRBJ2-3
TGTGCCAGCAGTTATCGCAGGGAGAGAGATACGCAGTATTTT
CASSYRRERDTQYF
>TRBV4-3|.|TRBD2|TRBJ2-7
TGCGCCAGCAGCCAGAGACTAGCGGGAGGCGGTGACTACGAGCAGTACTTC
CASSQRLAGGGDYEQYF
>TRBV20-1|once|TRBD2|TRBJ2-1
TGCAGTGCTCGCCCGAAGCGGGAGAGGAATGAGCAGTTCTTC
CSARPKRERNEQFF
>TRBV27|.|.|TRBJ1-2
TGTGCCAGCAGTTTTAATAACTATGGCTACACCTTC
CASSFNNYGYTF
>TRBV14|.|.|TRBJ2-1
TGTGCCAGCAGCCAAGGGGCCAATGAGCAGTTCTTC
CASSQGANEQFF
>TRBV27|.|.|TRBJ1-5
TGTGCCACCGGGTGGGCAGGCAATCAGCCCCAGCATTTT
CATGWAGNQPQHF
>TRBV4-3|.|.|TRBJ1-4
TGCGCCAGCAGCCAAGAGGACGAAAAACTGTTTTTT
CASSQEDEKLFF
>TRBV7-6|.|.|TRBJ1-1
TGTGCCAGCAGCTTAGGGGGACCTCGGTTTGAAGCTTTCTTT
CASSLGGPRFEAFF
>TRBV11-2|.|TRBD1|TRBJ2-7
TGTGCCAGCAGGGACAGGCACTCCTACGAGCAGTACTTC
CASRDRHSYEQYF
>TRBV7-8|.|TRBD1|TRBJ2-3
TGTGCCAGCAGCTTAGGTCCCAGGGGGCAGCCAGATACGCAGTATTTT
CASSLGPRGQPDTQYF
>TRBV6-5|.|TRBD1|TRBJ1-1
TGTGCCAGCACCTTGATGACAGGGGAGGTCACTGAAGCTTTCTTT
CASTLMTGEVTEAFF
>TRBV29-1|few|.|TRBJ2-1
TGCAGCGTTGTCCCGGGGGCCTTTTCCTACAATGAGCAGTTCTTC
CSVVPGAFSYNEQFF
>TRBV13|.|.|TRBJ2-1
TGTGCCAGCAGCCCCGAAAGTCCAGGGACCGAGCAGTTCTTC
CASSPESPGTEQFF
>TRBV19|.|.|TRBJ2-1
TGTGCCAGTAGTATTTCCGGGACACCCGAATACAATGAGCAGTTCTTC
CASSISGTPEYNEQFF
>TRBV27|once|TRBD2|TRBJ2-5
TGTGCCAGCAGTTCCACACTAGCGGGAGAGACCCAGTACTTC
CASSSTLAGETQYF
>TRBV9|.|TRBD1|TRBJ2-1
TGTGCCAGCAGCGTATCCAATCTCGATCCCCGGGACAGGGAACATGAGCAGTTCTTC
CASSVSNLDPRDREHEQFF
>TRBV7-6|.|TRBD1|TRBJ1-2
TGTGCCAGCAGTAATACGGTTGAAGGACAGGGAGACTATGGCTACACCTTC
CASSNTVEGQGDYGYTF